This T cell receptor beta chain was observed in a study of shared clonotypes between healthy human individuals. Study outcomes and limitations: In the sorted subsets, rarefaction showed sequencing was incomplete despite large depth.

Looked up from germline, CDR1 is MNHNS and CDR2 is SASEGT. The ends lost 3 bases at V and 9 bases at J; junction bases unmatched: 9. The CDR3 has 16 residues. Note on this clone: Its antigen is not known.

Libraries were prepared by immunoSEQ multiplex PCR; TCRdb keeps only in-frame clonotypes and omits some of them. The sample contains roughly 1,100,000 clones, 60% to 80% of which appear only once. V gene TRBV6-1 combines with J gene TRBJ1-6, with TRBD1 matching 9 bases. The sequence came from a man between 18 and 35 years old in good health. The sample comprised memory CD4+ T cells sorted from blood. Stated subset: CD45RA-negative fraction. The CDR3 coding sequence is TGTGCCAGCAGTGATTTATCTGGGACAGGGACTTCACCCCTCCACTTT. Its protein product is CASSDLSGTGTSPLHF.